These T cell receptor beta chains were read from a single sample in a study of regulatory T cells in long-lasting Graves disease. TCRdb reprocessed the multiplex PCR reads with MiXCR, giving one entry per CDR3 protein. The sample shows around 500,000 distinct CDR3 sequences, roughly 13% of them seen only once. These data were also reused for a study on T cells in Graves' hyperthyroidism and ophthalmopathy.

The sample here was peripheral blood mononuclear cells (PBMCs), taken at new diagnosis, from a patient treated with antithyroid drugs. The receptors originated from a young man with Graves disease. Each CDR3 is given without its conserved first and last residue.

>11|TRBV12-3/TRBV12-4|TRBJ2-1
ASTRLAGGEQF
>14|TRBV2|TRBJ2-1
ASSEFGGTGGNEQF
>15|TRBV19|TRBJ2-5
ASTSGTGTAGGETQY
>17|TRBV7-9|TRBJ2-2
ASSLKGGWGQAKSGELF
>11|TRBV20-1|TRBJ2-3
SAGRGSTDTQY
>10|TRBV24-1|TRBJ2-5
ATSDSIGTQY
>13|TRBV19|TRBJ2-3
ASSKEGRPGETMG
>12|TRBV7-9|TRBJ2-2
ASSASEWTGELF
>13|TRBV7-2|TRBJ2-5
ASSLGQGVRETQY
>12|TRBV30|TRBJ2-7
AWSVPVGREVQY
>10|TRBV20-1|TRBJ1-5
SAGDSQRPQH
>13|TRBV5-6|TRBJ2-2
ASTRRTDNTGELF
>14|TRBV7-8|TRBJ2-1
ASSLVANPSYNEQF
>13|TRBV30|TRBJ2-5
AWSLRGTSEETQY
>11|TRBV5-1|TRBJ2-5
ASSLRVKETQY
>10|TRBV29-1|TRBJ2-1
SVFEVRNEQF
>11|TRBV10-3|TRBJ1-2
AITGGTNYGYT
>10|TRBV6-2/TRBV6-3|TRBJ2-1
AGGSAHNEQF
>18|TRBV12-5|TRBJ1-5
ASGLTIRDDGRIDNQPQH
>17|TRBV5-1|TRBJ2-1
ASSDGTSGRRGAYNEQF
>11|TRBV10-3|TRBJ1-2
AIRTGGTGGYT
>14|TRBV30|TRBJ2-5
AWTREGQGLWETQY
>12|TRBV27|TRBJ2-1
ASSLGGDGNEQF
>14|TRBV9|TRBJ2-4
ASSVGSGRAKNIQY
>13|TRBV10-3|TRBJ2-1
AISRLGEGLHEQF
>11|TRBV9|TRBJ1-1
ASSHNPGFEAF
>16|TRBV5-5|TRBJ2-3
ASSLGPAGLAGEDTQY
>14|TRBV12-3/TRBV12-4|TRBJ2-1
ASTLGDTSNRYEQF
>12|TRBV20-1|TRBJ2-3
SANPAGVADTQY
>14|TRBV5-4|TRBJ2-1
ASSDGPLPGYNEQF
>13|TRBV10-3|TRBJ1-2
AISDQTRDRDGYT
>15|TRBV3-1|TRBJ2-1
ASSQALGGRYYNEQF
>11|TRBV10-3|TRBJ1-1
AISESKTGEAF
>12|TRBV12-3/TRBV12-4|TRBJ2-3
ASSSLGRPDTQY
>12|TRBV5-1|TRBJ1-1
ASSLDAGSTEAF
>13|TRBV5-1|TRBJ2-7
ASSLASGVGYEQY